This T cell receptor beta chain was captured by sequencing in a study of regulatory T cells in long-lasting Graves disease. With 6 bases removed from V and 3 bases from J, the gap between germline ends came to 22 bases. From germline, CDR1 is KGHDR and CDR2 SFDVKD. The CDR3 extends over 17 amino acids. Regarding time point: persistent/refractory GD, antithyroid drugs over 5 years with positive TRAb. TCR sequences were obtained from RNA taken from PBMCs. Study results and limitations: Not thyroid tissue but only peripheral blood was studied.

With regard to this clonotype: What it binds is unknown.

Through Arm-PCR of CDR3 regions and iRepertoire HTBI primers, TCR beta libraries were built. TCRdb re-derived calls from the multiplex PCR reads in MiXCR, one entry per CDR3 protein. This sample carries 300,000 to 350,000 distinct CDR3 sequences, about 18% of them seen once, and the ten largest clones take 25% to 35%. Material: peripheral blood mononuclear cells (PBMCs), obtained when the disease was refractory, from a patient treated with antithyroid drugs. The rearrangement joins TRBV24-1 to TRBJ1-2, with D perhaps TRBD1 (6 bases). The source of this sequence is a female donor with Graves disease. This chain's CDR3 is CATSLGGSPKGDYGYTF. CDR3 in DNA: TGTGCCACCAGTTTGGGGGGCTCCCCGAAGGGAGACTATGGCTACACCTTC.